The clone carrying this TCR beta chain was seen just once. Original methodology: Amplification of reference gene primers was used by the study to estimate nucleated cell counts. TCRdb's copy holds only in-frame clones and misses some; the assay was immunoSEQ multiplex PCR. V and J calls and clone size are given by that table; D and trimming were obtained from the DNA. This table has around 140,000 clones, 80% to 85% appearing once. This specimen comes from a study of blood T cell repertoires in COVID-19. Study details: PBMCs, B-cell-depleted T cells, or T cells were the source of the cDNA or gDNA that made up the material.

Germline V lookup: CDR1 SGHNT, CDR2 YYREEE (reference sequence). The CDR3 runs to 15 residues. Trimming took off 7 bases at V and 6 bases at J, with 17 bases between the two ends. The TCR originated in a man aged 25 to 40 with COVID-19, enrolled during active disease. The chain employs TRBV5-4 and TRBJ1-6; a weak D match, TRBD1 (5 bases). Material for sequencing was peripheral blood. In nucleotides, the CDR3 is TGTGCCAGCGGTTTGGGAGACAGAATTAATTCACCCCTCCACTTT. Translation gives CASGLGDRINSPLHF.